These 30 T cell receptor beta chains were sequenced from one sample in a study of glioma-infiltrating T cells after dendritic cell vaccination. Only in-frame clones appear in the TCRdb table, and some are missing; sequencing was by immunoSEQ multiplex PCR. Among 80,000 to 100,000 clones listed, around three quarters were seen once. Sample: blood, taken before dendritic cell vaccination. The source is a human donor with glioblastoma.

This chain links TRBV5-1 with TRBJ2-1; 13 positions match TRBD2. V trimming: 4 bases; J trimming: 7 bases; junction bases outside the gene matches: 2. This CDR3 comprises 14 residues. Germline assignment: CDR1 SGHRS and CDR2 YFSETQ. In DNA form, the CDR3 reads TGCGCCAGCAGCCGGACTAGCGGGAGAAATGAGCAGTTCTTC. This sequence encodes CASSRTSGRNEQFF.

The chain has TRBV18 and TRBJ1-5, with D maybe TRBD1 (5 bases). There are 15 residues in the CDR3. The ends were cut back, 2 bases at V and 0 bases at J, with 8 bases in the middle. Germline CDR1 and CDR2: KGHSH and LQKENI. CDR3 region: CASSPRTSSNQPQHF. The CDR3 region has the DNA TGTGCCAGCTCACCAAGGACAAGTAGCAATCAGCCCCAGCATTTT.

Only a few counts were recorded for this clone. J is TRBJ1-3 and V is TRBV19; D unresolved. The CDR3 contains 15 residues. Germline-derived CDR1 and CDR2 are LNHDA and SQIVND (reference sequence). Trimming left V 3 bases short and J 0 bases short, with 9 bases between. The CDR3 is CASSIQSASGNTIYF. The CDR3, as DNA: TGTGCCAGTAGTATCCAGTCCGCCTCTGGAAACACCATATATTTT.

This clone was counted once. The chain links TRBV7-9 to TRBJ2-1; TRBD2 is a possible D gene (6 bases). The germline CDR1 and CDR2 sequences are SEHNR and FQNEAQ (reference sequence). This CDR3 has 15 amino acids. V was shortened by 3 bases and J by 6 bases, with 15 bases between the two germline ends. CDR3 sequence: CASSLVGTQINEQFF. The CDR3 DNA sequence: TGTGCCAGCAGCTTGGTTGGGACTCAGATCAATGAGCAGTTCTTC. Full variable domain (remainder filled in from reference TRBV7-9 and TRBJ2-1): DTGVSQNPRHKITKRGQNVTFRCDPISEHNRLYWYRQTLGQGPEFLTYFQNEAQLEKSRLLSDRFSAERPKGSFSTLEIQRTEQGDSAMYLCASSLVGTQINEQFFGPGTRLTVL.

In DNA, the CDR3 is TGCGCCAGCACGGCAGGGTCATCTGGGGCCAACGTCCTGACTTTC. Amino acids: CASTAGSSGANVLTF. The V gene is TRBV5-1, the J gene TRBJ2-6, with TRBD1 as a possible D gene (5 bases). Trimming removed 6 bases at V and 1 base at J, with 11 bases between. The germline CDR1 and CDR2 sequences are SGHRS and YFSETQ. The CDR3 has 15 amino acids.

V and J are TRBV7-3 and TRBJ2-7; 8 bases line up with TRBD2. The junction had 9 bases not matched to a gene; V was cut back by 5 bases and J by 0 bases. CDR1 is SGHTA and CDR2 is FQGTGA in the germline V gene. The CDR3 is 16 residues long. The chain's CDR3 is CASSHLLAESSYEQYF. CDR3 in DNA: TGTGCCAGCAGCCATCTACTAGCGGAAAGCTCCTACGAGCAGTACTTC.

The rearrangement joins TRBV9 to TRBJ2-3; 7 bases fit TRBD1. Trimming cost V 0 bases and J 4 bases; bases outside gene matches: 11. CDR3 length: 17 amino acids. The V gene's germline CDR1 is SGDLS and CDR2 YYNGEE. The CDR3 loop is CASSVGLTGQRADTQYF. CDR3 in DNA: TGTGCCAGCAGCGTAGGGCTGACAGGGCAGAGGGCAGATACGCAGTATTTT.

Here the CDR3 DNA reads TGTGCCAGCAGCCCATTAGCGGGAGATGGGGTGACCCAGTACTTC. It specifies CASSPLAGDGVTQYF. The rearrangement uses TRBV7-2 and TRBJ2-5; 9 nucleotides match TRBD2. CDR3 length: 15 residues. The germline CDR1 and CDR2 sequences are SGHTA and FQGNSA. J gave up 7 bases and V 5 bases, and 11 bases lay outside the gene matches.

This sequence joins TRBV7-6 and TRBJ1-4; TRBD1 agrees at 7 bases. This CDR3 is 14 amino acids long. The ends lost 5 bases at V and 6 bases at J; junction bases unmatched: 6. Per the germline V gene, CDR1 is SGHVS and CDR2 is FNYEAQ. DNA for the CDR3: TGTGCCAGCAGCAACCGGGACAGCGATGAAAAACTGTTTTTT. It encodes CASSNRDSDEKLFF.

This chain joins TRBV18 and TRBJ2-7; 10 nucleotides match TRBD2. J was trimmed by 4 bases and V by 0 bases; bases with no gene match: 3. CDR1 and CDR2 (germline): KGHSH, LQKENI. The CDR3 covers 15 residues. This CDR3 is CASSPPSSGGYEQYF. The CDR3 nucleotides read TGTGCCAGCTCACCACCGTCTAGCGGGGGATACGAGCAGTACTTC. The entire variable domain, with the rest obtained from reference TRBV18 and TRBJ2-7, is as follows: NAGVMQNPRHLVRRRGQEARLRCSPMKGHSHVYWYRQLPEEGLKFMVYLQKENIIDESGMPKERFSAEFPKEGPSILRIQQVVRGDSAAYFCASSPPSSGGYEQYFGPGTRLTVT.

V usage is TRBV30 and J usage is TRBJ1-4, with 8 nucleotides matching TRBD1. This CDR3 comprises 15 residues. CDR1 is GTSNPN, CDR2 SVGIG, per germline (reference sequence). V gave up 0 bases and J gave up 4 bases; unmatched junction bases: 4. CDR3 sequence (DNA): TGTGCCTGGAGTGTATTAGGACAGGGTAATGAAAAACTGTTTTTT. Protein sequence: CAWSVLGQGNEKLFF.

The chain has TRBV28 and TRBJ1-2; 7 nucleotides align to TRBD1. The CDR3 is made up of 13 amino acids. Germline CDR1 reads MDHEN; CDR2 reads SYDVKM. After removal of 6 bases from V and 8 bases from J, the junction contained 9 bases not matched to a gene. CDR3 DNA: TGTGCCAGCAGCCGACAACAGGGGTTGGGCTACACCTTC. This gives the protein CASSRQQGLGYTF.

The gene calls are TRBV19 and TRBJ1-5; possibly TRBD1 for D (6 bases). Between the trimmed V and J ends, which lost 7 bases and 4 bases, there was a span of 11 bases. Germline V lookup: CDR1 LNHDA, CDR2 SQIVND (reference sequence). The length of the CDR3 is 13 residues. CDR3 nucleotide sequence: TGTGCCAGTACGCGGCAGGGGAATCAGCCCCAGCATTTT. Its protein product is CASTRQGNQPQHF.

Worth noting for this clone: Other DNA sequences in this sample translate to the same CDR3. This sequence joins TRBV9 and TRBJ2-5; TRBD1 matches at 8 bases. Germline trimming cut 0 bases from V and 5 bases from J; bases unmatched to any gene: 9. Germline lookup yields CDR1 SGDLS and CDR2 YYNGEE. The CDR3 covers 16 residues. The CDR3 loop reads CASSVATTGGKETQYF. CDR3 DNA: TGTGCCAGCAGCGTAGCTACAACAGGGGGGAAGGAGACCCAGTACTTC.

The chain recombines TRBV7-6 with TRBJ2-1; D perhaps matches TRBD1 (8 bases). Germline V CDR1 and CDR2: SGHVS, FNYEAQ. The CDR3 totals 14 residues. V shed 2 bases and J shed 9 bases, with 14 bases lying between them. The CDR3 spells CASSLRTGGAEQFF. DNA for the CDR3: TGTGCCAGCAGCTTAAGAACAGGGGGGGCTGAGCAGTTCTTC.

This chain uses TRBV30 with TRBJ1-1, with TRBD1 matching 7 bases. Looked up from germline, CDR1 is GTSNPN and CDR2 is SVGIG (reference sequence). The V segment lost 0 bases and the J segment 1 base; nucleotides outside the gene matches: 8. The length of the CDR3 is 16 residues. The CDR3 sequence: CAWSVKLRQGNTEAFF. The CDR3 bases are TGTGCCTGGAGTGTAAAGTTGAGACAGGGGAACACTGAAGCTTTCTTT.

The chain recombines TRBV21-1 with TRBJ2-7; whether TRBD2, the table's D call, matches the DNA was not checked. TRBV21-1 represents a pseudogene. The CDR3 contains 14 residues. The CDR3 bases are TGTGCCAGCAGCAAACGACTAGTCATCGACGAGCAGTACTTC. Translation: CASSKRLVIDEQYF.

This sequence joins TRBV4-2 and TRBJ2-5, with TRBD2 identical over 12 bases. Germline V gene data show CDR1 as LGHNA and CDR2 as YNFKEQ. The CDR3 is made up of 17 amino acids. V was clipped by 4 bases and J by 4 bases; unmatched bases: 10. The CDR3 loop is CASSRTTSGGLGETQYF. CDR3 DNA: TGTGCCAGCAGCCGAACGACTAGCGGGGGTTTGGGAGAGACCCAGTACTTC.

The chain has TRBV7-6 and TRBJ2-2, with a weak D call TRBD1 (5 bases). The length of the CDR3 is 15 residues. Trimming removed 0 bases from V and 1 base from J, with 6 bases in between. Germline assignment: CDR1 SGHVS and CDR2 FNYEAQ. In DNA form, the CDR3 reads TGTGCCAGCAGCTTAGCGGGGCGGAACACCGGGGAGCTGTTTTTT. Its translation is CASSLAGRNTGELFF.

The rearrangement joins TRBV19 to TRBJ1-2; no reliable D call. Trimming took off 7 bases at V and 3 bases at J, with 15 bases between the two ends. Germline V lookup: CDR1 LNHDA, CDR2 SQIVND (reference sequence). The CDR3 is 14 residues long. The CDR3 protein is CASKSEEGDYGYTF. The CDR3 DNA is TGTGCCAGTAAAAGCGAAGAGGGTGACTATGGCTACACCTTC.

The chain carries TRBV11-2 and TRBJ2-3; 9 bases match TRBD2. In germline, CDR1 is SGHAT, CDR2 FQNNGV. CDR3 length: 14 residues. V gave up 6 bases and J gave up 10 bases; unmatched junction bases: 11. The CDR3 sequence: CASSLRGGGGAQYF. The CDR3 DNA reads TGTGCCAGCAGTCTCCGGGGAGGCGGGGGGGCGCAGTATTTT.

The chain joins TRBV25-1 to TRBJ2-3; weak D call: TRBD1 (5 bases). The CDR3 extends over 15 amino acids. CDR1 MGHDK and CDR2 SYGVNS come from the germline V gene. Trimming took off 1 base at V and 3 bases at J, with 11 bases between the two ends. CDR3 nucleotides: TGTGCCAGCAGTGAATCCCAGGGTTTGACAGATACGCAGTATTTT. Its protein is CASSESQGLTDTQYF.

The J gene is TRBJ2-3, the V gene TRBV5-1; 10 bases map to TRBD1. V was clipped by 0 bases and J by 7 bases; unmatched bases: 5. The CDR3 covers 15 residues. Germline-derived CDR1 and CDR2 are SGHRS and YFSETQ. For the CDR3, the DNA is TGCGCCAGCAGCTTGGTGGGACAGGGGTCGCATACGCAGTATTTT. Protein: CASSLVGQGSHTQYF.

The CDR3, as DNA: TGTGCCAGCAGTTACCAGGCTGTCGAAGCTTTCTTT. This gives the protein CASSYQAVEAFF. The chain uses TRBV6-6 and TRBJ1-1; no clear D. This CDR3 is built from 12 residues. Germline assignment: CDR1 MNHNY and CDR2 SVGAGI (reference sequence). V lost 2 bases to trimming and J lost 8 bases, with 9 bases between them.

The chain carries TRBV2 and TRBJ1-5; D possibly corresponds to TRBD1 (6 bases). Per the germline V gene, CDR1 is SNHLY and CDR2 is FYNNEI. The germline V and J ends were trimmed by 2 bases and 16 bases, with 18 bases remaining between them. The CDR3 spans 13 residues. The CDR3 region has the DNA TGTGCCAGCAGTGAAAGGGGGGGCAGCAAAGTACATTTT. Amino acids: CASSERGGSKVHF. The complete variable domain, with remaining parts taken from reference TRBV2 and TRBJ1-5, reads EPEVTQTPSHQVTQMGQEVILRCVPISNHLYFYWYRQILGQKVEFLVSFYNNEISEKSEIFDDQFSVERPDGSNFTLKIRSTKLEDSAMYFCASSERGGSKVHFGDGTRLSIL.

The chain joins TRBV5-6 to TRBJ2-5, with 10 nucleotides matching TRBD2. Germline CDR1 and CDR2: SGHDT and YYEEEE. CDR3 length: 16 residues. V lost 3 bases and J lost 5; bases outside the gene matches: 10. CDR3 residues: CASSSRRSGGQETQYF. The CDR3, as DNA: TGTGCCAGCAGCTCCCGGCGTAGCGGGGGGCAGGAGACCCAGTACTTC.

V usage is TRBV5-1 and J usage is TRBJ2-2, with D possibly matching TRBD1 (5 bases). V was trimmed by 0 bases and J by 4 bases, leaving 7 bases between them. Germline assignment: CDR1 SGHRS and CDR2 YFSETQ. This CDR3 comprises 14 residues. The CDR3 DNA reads TGCGCCAGCAGCTTGGAGGGGTCCACCGGGGAGCTGTTTTTT. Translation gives CASSLEGSTGELFF.

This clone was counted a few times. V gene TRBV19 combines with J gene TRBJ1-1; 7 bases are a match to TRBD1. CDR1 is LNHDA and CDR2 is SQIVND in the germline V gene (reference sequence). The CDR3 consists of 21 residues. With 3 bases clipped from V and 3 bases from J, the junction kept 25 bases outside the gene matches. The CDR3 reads CASSILFGAASTGPFDTEAFF. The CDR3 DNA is TGTGCCAGTAGTATCTTATTCGGGGCGGCCTCGACAGGGCCCTTCGACACTGAAGCTTTCTTT.

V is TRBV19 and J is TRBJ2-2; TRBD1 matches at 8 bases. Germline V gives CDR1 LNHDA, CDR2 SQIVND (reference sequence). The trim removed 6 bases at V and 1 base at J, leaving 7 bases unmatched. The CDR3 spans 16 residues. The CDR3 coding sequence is TGTGCCAGTAGGCCCCCAGGGGGCTGGAACACCGGGGAGCTGTTTTTT. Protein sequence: CASRPPGGWNTGELFF.

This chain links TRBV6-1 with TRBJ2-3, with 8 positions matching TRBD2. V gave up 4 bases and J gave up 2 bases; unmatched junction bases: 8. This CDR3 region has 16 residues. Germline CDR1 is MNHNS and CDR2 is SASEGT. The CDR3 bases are TGTGCCAGCAGTGTAGCGGCGGGAGGAAACACAGATACGCAGTATTTT. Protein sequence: CASSVAAGGNTDTQYF.